The clone carrying this TCR beta chain was detected once. Its antigen is as yet unknown. The data were obtained in a study of T cells in tumors after PD-1 blockade. Study details: Some patients also took daily vismodegib 150 mg during anti-PD-1 treatment. Study outcomes and limitations: Around 37% of tumor TCR clonotypes were also found in blood.

The CDR3 is 16 residues long. Germline CDR1 and CDR2: LNHNV and YYDKDF (reference sequence). Trimming shortened V by 0 bases and J by 6 bases, and 17 bases separated the two germline ends. Template: tumor biopsy or peripheral blood genomic DNA, 616-6,004 ng per sample. Sequencing was performed with immunoSEQ multiplex PCR; in TCRdb, only in-frame clones are kept and a portion is missing. The sample has nearly 25,000 clones, roughly 85% seen once. Sequenced here: PBMCs, sampled after anti-PD-1 treatment. The receptor was derived from a human donor with basal cell carcinoma. The chain combines TRBV15 with TRBJ1-2, with D perhaps TRBD1 (6 bases). CDR3 bases: TGTGCCACCAGCAGAGACCTCAGGGGAGGTTTAGATGGCTACACCTTC. Its protein product is CATSRDLRGGLDGYTF.